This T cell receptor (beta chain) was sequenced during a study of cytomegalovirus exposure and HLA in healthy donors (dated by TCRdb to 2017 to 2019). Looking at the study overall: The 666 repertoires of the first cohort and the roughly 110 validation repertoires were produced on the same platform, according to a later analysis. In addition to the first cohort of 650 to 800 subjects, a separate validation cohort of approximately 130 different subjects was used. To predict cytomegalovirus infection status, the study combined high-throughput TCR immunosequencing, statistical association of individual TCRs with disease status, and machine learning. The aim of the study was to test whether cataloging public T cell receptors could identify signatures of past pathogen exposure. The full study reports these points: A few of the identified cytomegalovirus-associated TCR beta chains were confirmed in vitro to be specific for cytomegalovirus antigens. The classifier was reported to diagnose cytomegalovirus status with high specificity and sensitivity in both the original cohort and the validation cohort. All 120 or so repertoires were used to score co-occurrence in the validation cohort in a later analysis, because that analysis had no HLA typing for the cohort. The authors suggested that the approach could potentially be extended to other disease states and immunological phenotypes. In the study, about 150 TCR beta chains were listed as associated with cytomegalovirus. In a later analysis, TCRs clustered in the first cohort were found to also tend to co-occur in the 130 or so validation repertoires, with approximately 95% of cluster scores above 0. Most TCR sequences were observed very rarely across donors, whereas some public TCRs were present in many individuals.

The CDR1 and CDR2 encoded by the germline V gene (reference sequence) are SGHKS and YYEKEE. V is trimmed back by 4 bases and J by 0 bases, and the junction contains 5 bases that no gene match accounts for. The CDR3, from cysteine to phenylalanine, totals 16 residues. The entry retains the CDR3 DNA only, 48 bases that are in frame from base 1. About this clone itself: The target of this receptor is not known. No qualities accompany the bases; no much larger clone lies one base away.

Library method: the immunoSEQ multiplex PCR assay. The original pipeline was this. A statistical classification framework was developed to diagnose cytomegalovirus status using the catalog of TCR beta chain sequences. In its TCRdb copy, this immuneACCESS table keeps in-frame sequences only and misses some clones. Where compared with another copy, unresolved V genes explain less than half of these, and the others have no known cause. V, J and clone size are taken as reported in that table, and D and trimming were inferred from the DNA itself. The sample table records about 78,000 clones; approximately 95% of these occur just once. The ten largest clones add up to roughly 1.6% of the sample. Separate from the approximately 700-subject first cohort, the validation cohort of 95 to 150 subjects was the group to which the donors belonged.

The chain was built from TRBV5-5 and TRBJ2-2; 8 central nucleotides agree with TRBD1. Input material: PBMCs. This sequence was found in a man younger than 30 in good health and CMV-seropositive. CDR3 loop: CASSIGQGSNTGELFF. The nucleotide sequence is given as TGTGCCAGCAGCATAGGACAGGGATCGAACACCGGGGAGCTGTTTTTT.